This is a list of T cell receptor beta chains from one sample in a study of T cell repertoires in cytomegalovirus infection. TCRdb ran MiXCR on the reads and lists one entry per CDR3 protein. The sample has about 140,000 distinct CDR3 sequences; 5.5% to 7% are singletons. Sequenced sample: PBMCs. These receptors all come from a human donor in good health (CMV status not recorded). Some clones in this sample may be carry-over from other donors' samples. The CDR3 runs from the conserved cysteine through the conserved F or W. Size values are once, few and many counts, or a class for expanded clones, and some rows have none.

clone_size cdr3_length v_call cdr3_aa
many 15 TRBV3-1 CASSQGAPDSQPQHF
many 14 TRBV7-3 CASSLSGPNTEAFF
many 14 TRBV7-8 CASSNMQDDYGYTF
many 11 TRBV12-3/TRBV12-4 CASSFRGEQYF
once 17 TRBV5-1 CASSLAPQGVSGNTIYF
few 14 TRBV18 CASSPGDGIYEQYF
few 13 TRBV6-2/TRBV6-3 CASSWDANQPQHF
few 17 TRBV23-1 CASSQRLAGGLYNEQFF
few 14 TRBV5-1 CASSFGQGSNEQYF
many 14 TRBV12-3/TRBV12-4 CASSFQGTTYEQYF
many 20 TRBV4-1 CASSQGSMGGRGAPNYGYTF
few 13 TRBV12-3/TRBV12-4 CASSGGGSETQYF
- 15 TRBV18 CASSPGRQAYTEAFF
many 14 TRBV7-2 CASSRPLGGDEQYF
many 12 TRBV12-3/TRBV12-4 CASRAGFTEAFF
many 14 TRBV7-6 CASSAGQPNQPQHF
many 15 TRBV11-3 CASSSSSGGPGEQFF
many 14 TRBV20-1 CSAWLSGGADTQYF
many 13 TRBV5-4 CASSRDRDGEAFF
many 17 TRBV7-2 CASSCTTNRTVNYGYTF
many 19 TRBV7-2 CASSLDLSAGGQRNTEAFF
many 16 TRBV7-8 CASSLYRASGGHEQFF
- 18 TRBV11-2 CASSLAGDLALPTDTQYF
- 19 TRBV7-7 CASSSPPPAGGRSNQPQHF
many 13 TRBV5-5 CASRPPTTDTQYF
- 15 TRBV12-3/TRBV12-4 CASSIAGAAGNTIYF
- 14 TRBV29-1 CSAVQRDSSYEQYF
many 12 TRBV29-1 CSVHSPPNEQFF
few 18 TRBV5-1 CASSLIAGVPSPYNEQFF
many 14 TRBV11-3 CASSSLGGEGEQFF
many 13 TRBV29-1 CSVVRHMNTEAFF
many 14 TRBV7-2 CASSYDLAAETQYF
many 15 TRBV7-2 CASSLAIGRYNEQFF
many 13 TRBV29-1 CSALKWGNTEAFF
- 13 TRBV20-1 CSARDLANTEAFF
many 18 TRBV7-9 CASSWPKLRSWNADTQYF
many 14 TRBV7-2 CASRGQGNTYEQYF
many 15 TRBV2 CASSEASGGSNEQYF
many 13 TRBV29-1 CSVGVTDNYGYTF
- 16 TRBV20-1 CSATLGLLGPNSPLHF